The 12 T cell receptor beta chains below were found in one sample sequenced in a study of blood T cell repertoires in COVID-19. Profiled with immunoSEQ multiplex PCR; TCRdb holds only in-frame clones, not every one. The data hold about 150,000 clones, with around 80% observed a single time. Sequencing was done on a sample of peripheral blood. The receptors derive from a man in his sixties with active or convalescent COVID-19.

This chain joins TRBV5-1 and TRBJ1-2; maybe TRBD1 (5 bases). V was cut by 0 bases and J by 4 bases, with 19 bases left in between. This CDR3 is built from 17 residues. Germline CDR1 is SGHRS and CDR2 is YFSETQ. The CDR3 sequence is CASSLERGARGTYGYTF. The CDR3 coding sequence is TGCGCCAGCAGCTTGGAAAGGGGCGCGCGGGGGACCTATGGCTACACCTTC.

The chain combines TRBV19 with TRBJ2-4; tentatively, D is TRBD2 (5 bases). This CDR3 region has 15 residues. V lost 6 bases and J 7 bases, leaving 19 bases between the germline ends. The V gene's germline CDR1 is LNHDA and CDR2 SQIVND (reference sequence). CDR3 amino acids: CASSATTVGGNIQYF. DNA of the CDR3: TGTGCCAGTAGCGCCACTACCGTGGGCGGGAACATTCAGTACTTC.

The CDR3 nucleotides are TGTGCCAGCAGGACACAGGGGGAAAATCAGCCCCAGCATTTT. It specifies CASRTQGENQPQHF. The V call is TRBV28, the J call TRBJ1-5, with 8 bases aligning to TRBD1. The CDR3 contains 14 residues. With 6 bases clipped from V and 4 bases from J, the junction kept 5 bases outside the gene matches. Germline lookup yields CDR1 MDHEN and CDR2 SYDVKM.

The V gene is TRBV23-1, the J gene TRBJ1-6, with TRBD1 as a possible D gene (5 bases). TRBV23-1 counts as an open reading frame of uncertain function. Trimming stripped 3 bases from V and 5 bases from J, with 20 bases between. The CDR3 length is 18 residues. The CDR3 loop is CASSHQRERQRNNSPLHF. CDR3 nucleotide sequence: TGCGCCAGCAGTCATCAACGAGAGAGACAGCGAAATAATTCACCCCTCCACTTT.

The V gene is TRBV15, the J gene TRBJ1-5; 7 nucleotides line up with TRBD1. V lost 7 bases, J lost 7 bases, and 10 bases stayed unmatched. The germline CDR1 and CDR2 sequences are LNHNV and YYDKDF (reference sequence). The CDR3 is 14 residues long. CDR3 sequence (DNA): TGTGCCACCACCTCCAGGACAGGACTGCAGCCCCAGCATTTT. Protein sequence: CATTSRTGLQPQHF.

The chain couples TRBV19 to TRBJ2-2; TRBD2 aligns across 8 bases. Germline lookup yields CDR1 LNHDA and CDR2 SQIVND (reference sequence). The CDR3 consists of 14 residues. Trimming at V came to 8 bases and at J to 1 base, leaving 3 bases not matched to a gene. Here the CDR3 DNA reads TGTGCCAGTTCTCTAGCGGGGAACACCGGGGAGCTGTTTTTT. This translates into CASSLAGNTGELFF.

The CDR3 bases are TGTGCCAGCAGCGTAGATGGGACTAGCGGCACAGATACGCAGTATTTT. The encoded protein is CASSVDGTSGTDTQYF. The V call is TRBV9, the J call TRBJ2-3, with 10 bases fitting TRBD2. From germline, CDR1 is SGDLS and CDR2 YYNGEE. J lost 1 base, V lost 0 bases, and 2 bases had no gene match. The CDR3 spans 16 residues.

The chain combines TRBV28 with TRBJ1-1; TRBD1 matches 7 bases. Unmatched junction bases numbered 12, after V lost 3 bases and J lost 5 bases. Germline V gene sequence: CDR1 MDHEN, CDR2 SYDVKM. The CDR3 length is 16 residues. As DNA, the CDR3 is TGTGCCAGCAGTTTGCTGTTGGCAGGGGGTAATACTGAAGCTTTCTTT. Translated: CASSLLLAGGNTEAFF.

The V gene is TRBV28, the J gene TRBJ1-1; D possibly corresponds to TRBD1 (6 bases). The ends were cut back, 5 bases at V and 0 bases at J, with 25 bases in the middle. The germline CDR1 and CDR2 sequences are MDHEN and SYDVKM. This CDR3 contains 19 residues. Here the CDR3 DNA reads TGTGCCAGCAGTGCGTACATTACAGGGATTCAGCCGATGAACACTGAAGCTTTCTTT. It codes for CASSAYITGIQPMNTEAFF.

CDR3 sequence reads: CASSPFGTEAFF. CDR3 bases: TGTGCCAGCAGCCCTTTCGGCACTGAAGCTTTCTTT. The chain links TRBV3-1 (or the pseudogene TRBV3-2) to TRBJ1-1; no reliable D call. Germline V lookup: CDR1 LGHDT, CDR2 YNNKEL (reference sequence). CDR3 length: 12 residues. The V end was cut by 4 bases, the J end by 4 bases, with 7 bases between.

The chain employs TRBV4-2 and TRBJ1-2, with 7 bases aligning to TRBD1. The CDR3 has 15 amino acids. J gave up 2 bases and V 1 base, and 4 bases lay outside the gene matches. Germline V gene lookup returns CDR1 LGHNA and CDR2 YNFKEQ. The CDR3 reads CASSQGTGGNYGYTF. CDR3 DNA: TGTGCCAGCAGCCAAGGGACAGGAGGCAACTATGGCTACACCTTC.

The CDR3 protein is CASSRDYKTSHTGELFF. CDR3 nucleotide sequence: TGTGCCAGCTCACGGGACTACAAAACTAGTCACACCGGGGAGCTGTTTTTT. The V gene is TRBV18, the J gene TRBJ2-2; the match to TRBD2 covers 7 bases. Germline CDR1 KGHSH, CDR2 LQKENI. This CDR3 is 17 amino acids long. Trimming cost V 4 bases and J 3 bases; bases outside gene matches: 11.